The present entry profiles one T cell receptor (beta chain) with its context. Original analysis: From reference gene primer amplification, estimates of nucleated cell counts were derived. The table came from immunoSEQ multiplex PCR; TCRdb's copy has only in-frame clones and leaves some out. Clonal size and the V and J genes are those of that table, whereas D and trimming came from the DNA. This repertoire shows hundreds of thousands of clones, roughly 80% found once; its top ten account for roughly 7%. The CDR3 has 15 amino acids. V shed 5 bases, J shed 5 bases, and the junction held 10 bases outside the gene matches. In germline, CDR1 is SEHNR, CDR2 FQNEAQ (reference sequence). These data belong to a study of blood T cell repertoires in COVID-19. Study context: There were acute and convalescent COVID-19 samples, and they came from the United States, Italy and Spain.

The sequenced material came from peripheral blood. This sequence was found in a woman in her fifties or sixties with acute or convalescent COVID-19. The gene calls are TRBV7-9 and TRBJ2-5; the match to TRBD2 covers 8 bases. The CDR3 nucleotides read TGTGCCAGCAGCACATCACCGGGACTAGGGGAGACCCAGTACTTC. Its translation: CASSTSPGLGETQYF.